In its sample, the clone carrying this T cell receptor beta chain was seen a few times. What it binds is not known. The data originate from a study of T cell repertoires in cytomegalovirus infection. At the level of the study: Matching HLA type and CMV infection were both indicated by public TCR beta signatures.

The CDR3 length is 13 residues. The germline V and J ends were trimmed by 0 bases and 7 bases, with 6 bases remaining between them. Germline-derived CDR1 and CDR2 are LGHNA and YNFKEQ. TCRdb fed the reads into MiXCR, producing one record per CDR3 protein. The sample contains about 920,000 distinct CDR3 sequences, roughly 31% of which appear only once. Notes on the study in general: The cumulative frequency of public TCR beta families distinguished individuals who carried CMV together with the relevant HLA.

The gene calls are TRBV4-2 and TRBJ2-2; D gene ambiguous. The specimen was cultured CD8+ T cells from PBMCs, collected from culture after CMV antigen stimulation. The clonotype comes from a human donor in good health (CMV status not recorded). Some clones in this sample may be carry-over from other donors' samples. The DNA for the CDR3 is TGTGCCAGCAGCCAAGACGGCAGCGGGGAGCTGTTTTTT. Translated, it gives CASSQDGSGELFF.